This T cell receptor beta chain emerged from a study of cytomegalovirus exposure and HLA in healthy donors. As regards this clone: Its antigen is not known.

Study results and limitations: Analyses of presence/absence relied on an assumption of roughly uniform sequencing depth across donors. A missense DCLRE1C variant was associated with V- and J-gene trimming of TCR beta chains in a later analysis, and an independent cohort replicated the association. Some V segments, including TRBV6-2 and TRBV6-3, were excluded as indistinguishable.

Both 60 Vbeta primers and 13 Jbeta primers went into the PCR. The table came from immunoSEQ multiplex PCR; TCRdb's copy has only in-frame clones and leaves some out. This sample yields tens of thousands of clones, of which roughly four fifths are seen a single time; about 2% belongs to the top ten. In germline, CDR1 is SNHLY, CDR2 FYNNEI. The CDR3 totals 14 residues. V was clipped by 5 bases and J by 6 bases, with 14 bases between them. The rearrangement joins TRBV2 to TRBJ1-5; D remains ambiguous. The TCR was taken from a man aged 18-30 years in good health and CMV-seronegative. The sample comprised PBMCs. The CDR3 here is CASSLSGGGQPQHF. The CDR3 DNA follows: TGTGCCAGCAGTCTTTCTGGTGGAGGTCAGCCCCAGCATTTT.